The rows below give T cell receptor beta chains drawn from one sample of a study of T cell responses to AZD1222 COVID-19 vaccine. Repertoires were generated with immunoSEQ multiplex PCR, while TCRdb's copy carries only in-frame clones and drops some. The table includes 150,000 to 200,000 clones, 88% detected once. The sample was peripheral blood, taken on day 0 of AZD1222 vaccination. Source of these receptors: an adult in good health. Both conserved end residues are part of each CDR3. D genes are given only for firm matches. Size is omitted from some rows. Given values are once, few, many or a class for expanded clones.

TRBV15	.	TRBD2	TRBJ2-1	CATSRGTSGNEQFF	TGTGCCACCAGCAGAGGGACTAGCGGCAATGAGCAGTTCTTC
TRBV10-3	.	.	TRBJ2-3	CAISPGPRTDTQYF	TGTGCCATCAGTCCGGGACCACGCACAGATACGCAGTATTTT
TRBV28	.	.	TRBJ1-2	CASSPGQIYGYTF	TGTGCCAGCAGTCCTGGACAGATCTATGGCTACACCTTC
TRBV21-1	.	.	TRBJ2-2	CASSKARSSGLWGTGELFF	TGTGCCAGCAGCAAAGCGCGGTCTAGCGGGTTGTGGGGCACCGGGGAGCTGTTTTTT
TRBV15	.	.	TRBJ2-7	CATSSHGDYEQYF	TGTGCCACCAGCAGTCATGGGGACTACGAGCAGTACTTC
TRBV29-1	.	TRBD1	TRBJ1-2	CSVVGQGDGYTF	TGCAGCGTTGTAGGACAGGGTGATGGCTACACCTTC
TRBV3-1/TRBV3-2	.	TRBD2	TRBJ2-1	CASSYGGGAGNEQFF	TGTGCCAGCAGCTATGGCGGGGGGGCCGGAAATGAGCAGTTCTTC
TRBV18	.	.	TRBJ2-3	CASSIASPPTDTQYF	TGTGCCAGCTCTATAGCCTCCCCTCCCACAGATACGCAGTATTTT
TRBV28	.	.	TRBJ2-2	CASSPGQNTGELFF	TGTGCCAGCAGTCCGGGACAAAACACCGGGGAGCTGTTTTTT
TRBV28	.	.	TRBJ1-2	CASSNPEGFRGYTF	TGTGCCAGCAGTAACCCCGAGGGTTTTAGAGGCTACACCTTC
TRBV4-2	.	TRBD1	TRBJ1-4	CASSQDPLTGGEKLFF	TGTGCCAGCAGCCAAGATCCTTTGACAGGGGGTGAAAAACTGTTTTTT
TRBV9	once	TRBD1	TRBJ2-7	CASSLHPRDRGLPYEQYF	TGTGCCAGCAGCCTTCATCCTCGGGACAGGGGACTACCCTACGAGCAGTACTTC
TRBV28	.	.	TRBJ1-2	CASRPGRVGYTF	TGTGCCAGCAGACCCGGACGTGTCGGCTACACCTTC
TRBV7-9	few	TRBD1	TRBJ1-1	CASSLGTGGRPSAFF	TGTGCCAGCAGCTTAGGGACAGGGGGTCGGCCTTCCGCTTTCTTT
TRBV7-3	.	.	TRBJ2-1	CASSLTFSSYNEQFF	TGTGCCAGCAGCCTAACCTTTAGCTCCTACAATGAGCAGTTCTTC
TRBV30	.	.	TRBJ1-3	CAWSSGGGYSGNTIYF	TGTGCCTGGAGCTCTGGAGGGGGATACTCTGGAAACACCATATATTTT
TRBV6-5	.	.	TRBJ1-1	CASTNGLNTEAFF	TGTGCCAGCACCAACGGGTTGAACACTGAAGCTTTCTTT
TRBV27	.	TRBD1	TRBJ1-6	CASSLGGTVNSPLHF	TGTGCCAGCAGTTTGGGCGGGACAGTAAATTCACCCCTCCACTTT
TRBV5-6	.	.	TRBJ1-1	CASSQWGGGMTEAFF	TGTGCCAGCAGCCAATGGGGAGGGGGAATGACTGAAGCTTTCTTT
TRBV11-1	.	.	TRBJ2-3	CASSSPGTDTQYF	TGTGCCAGCAGCTCCCCGGGCACAGATACGCAGTATTTT
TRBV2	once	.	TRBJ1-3	CASSDRKNTIYF	TGTGCCAGCAGTGATAGGAAAAACACCATATATTTT
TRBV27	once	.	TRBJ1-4	CASSLDSQINEKLFF	TGTGCCAGCAGTTTAGATAGCCAGATCAATGAAAAACTGTTTTTT
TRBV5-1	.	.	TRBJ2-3	CASTLIMPPSTDTQYF	TGCGCCAGCACCTTGATAATGCCTCCTAGCACAGATACGCAGTATTTT
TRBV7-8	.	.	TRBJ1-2	CASSTLTENYGYTF	TGTGCCAGCAGCACTCTGACGGAAAACTATGGCTACACCTTC
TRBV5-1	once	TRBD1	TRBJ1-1	CASSLGTENTEAFF	TGCGCCAGCAGCTTAGGGACAGAGAACACTGAAGCTTTCTTT
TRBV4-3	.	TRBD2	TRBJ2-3	CASSQDLKRGGTSTDTQYF	TGCGCCAGCAGCCAAGATCTCAAGCGGGGGGGAACTAGCACAGATACGCAGTATTTT
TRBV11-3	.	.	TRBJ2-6	CASSLGPGANVLTF	TGTGCCAGCAGCTTGGGGCCTGGGGCCAACGTCCTGACTTTC
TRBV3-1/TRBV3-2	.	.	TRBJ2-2	CASSLKGIGELFF	TGTGCCAGCAGCCTCAAGGGGATCGGGGAGCTGTTTTTT
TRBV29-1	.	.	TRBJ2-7	CSAIPQGKHAYEQYF	TGCAGCGCAATCCCCCAGGGAAAGCACGCCTACGAGCAGTACTTC
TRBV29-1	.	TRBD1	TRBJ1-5	CSVGTGGGNQPQHF	TGCAGCGTTGGGACAGGGGGCGGCAATCAGCCCCAGCATTTT
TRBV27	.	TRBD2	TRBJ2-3	CASSELLTSGSADTQYF	TGTGCCAGCAGTGAGCTCCTGACTAGCGGGAGCGCAGATACGCAGTATTTT
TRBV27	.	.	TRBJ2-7	CASSSRSSGSYEQYF	TGTGCCAGCAGTTCCAGAAGTAGCGGATCCTACGAGCAGTACTTC
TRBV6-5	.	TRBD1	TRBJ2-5	CASRTGDQETQYF	TGTGCCAGCAGGACAGGGGACCAAGAGACCCAGTACTTC
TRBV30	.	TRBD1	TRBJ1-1	CALDRTPEAFF	TGTGCCCTGGACAGGACCCCTGAAGCTTTCTTT
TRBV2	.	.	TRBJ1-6	CASTPGSSPLHF	TGTGCCAGCACCCCAGGGAGTTCACCCCTCCACTTT
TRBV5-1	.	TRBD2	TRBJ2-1	CASSLGGSSYNEQFF	TGCGCCAGCAGCTTGGGCGGGAGCTCCTACAATGAGCAGTTCTTC
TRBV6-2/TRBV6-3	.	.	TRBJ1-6	CASSFTGRNSPLHF	TGTGCCAGCAGTTTCACAGGGAGAAACTCACCCCTCCACTTT
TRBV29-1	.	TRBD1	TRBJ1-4	CSVEGTGFEKLFF	TGCAGCGTTGAAGGGACAGGGTTTGAAAAACTGTTTTTT
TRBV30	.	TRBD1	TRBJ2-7	CACSGGYEQYF	TGTGCCTGTTCAGGGGGCTACGAGCAGTACTTC